The following is a T cell receptor beta chain sequence with its context. Its target is not known. The repertoire was sequenced with immunoSEQ multiplex PCR; TCRdb's copy has only in-frame clones and lacks some. This table holds about 15,000 clones, around 49% found once. Mixed lymphocyte reaction cells underwent about 6 days of coculture at 37°C. The sample belongs to a study of siplizumab effects on memory and regulatory T cells. Study context: Mixed lymphocyte reactions came in pairs, receiving siplizumab at 0.85 to 1 ug/mL or receiving no drug. Study results and limitations: Alloreactive sequences whose origin lay in unstimulated CD4+ memory cells were significantly reduced by siplizumab. Unstimulated subsets accounted for the mapping of only a minor share of the clones that were alloreactive.

V was cut by 6 bases and J by 9 bases, with 15 bases left in between. In germline, CDR1 is MNHEY, CDR2 SVGAGI. This CDR3 is built from 13 residues. The sequence was collected from a human donor in good health; the cells came from an allogeneic mixed lymphocyte reaction. The V and J genes are TRBV6-5 and TRBJ1-5; D ambiguous. Sequencing input: CFSE-low (dividing) CD4+ T cells sorted from an allogeneic mixed lymphocyte reaction. DNA for the CDR3: TGTGCCAGCAGCCCGGACGGCACAAGGCCCCAGCATTTT. Protein: CASSPDGTRPQHF.